This T cell receptor beta chain came from a study of T cell responses to AZD1222 COVID-19 vaccine. The germline V and J ends were trimmed by 0 bases and 5 bases, with 11 bases remaining between them. The CDR3 runs 14 residues. Germline V gene data show CDR1 as SGHRS and CDR2 as YFSETQ. This table comes from immunoSEQ multiplex PCR, and its TCRdb copy is limited to in-frame clones, with some not included. The table lists about 120,000 clones, 70% to 85% of them singletons. A word on this clone: Its antigen is undetermined. The sample carries other DNA sequences with the same CDR3.

Study-level findings and limits: Donors were largely white British and mainly female; clonal diversity was possibly underestimated.

The material sequenced was peripheral blood, taken 28 days after the second AZD1222 dose. This sequence was found in an adult who received the AZD1222 COVID-19 vaccine. This rearrangement joins TRBV5-1 to TRBJ1-1; D uncertain. In DNA form, the CDR3 reads TGCGCCAGCAGCTTGGGCGGGCCGGGAACTGAAGCTTTCTTT. It encodes CASSLGGPGTEAFF. Combining the CDR3 with reference TRBV5-1 and TRBJ1-1 gives the whole variable domain KAGVTQTPRYLIKTRGQQVTLSCSPISGHRSVSWYQQTPGQGLQFLFEYFSETQRNKGNFPGRFSGRQFSNSRSEMNVSTLELGDSALYLCASSLGGPGTEAFFGQGTRLTVV.